The rows below give T cell receptor beta chains drawn from one sample of a study of blood T cells in healthy people across ages. A single record per CDR3 protein comes from TCRdb applying MiXCR to the 5' RACE reads. The table records 800,000 to 1,000,000 distinct CDR3 sequences, roughly 52% of them present only once. The sequenced sample was blood. These receptors originate from a man younger than 45 in good health. CDR3s include the opening cysteine and the closing phenylalanine or tryptophan. The D gene is left open where the match is weak. For some rows the clone size is stated as once, few or many, or as a class when expanded; others skip it.

v_gene: TRBV6-5
j_gene: TRBJ2-3
d_gene: TRBD1
abundance: many
CDR3aa: CASRPGTGDLDTQYF
CDR3nt: TGTGCCAGCAGACCCGGGACAGGGGATTTGGATACGCAGTATTTT

v_gene: TRBV11-2
j_gene: TRBJ1-4
d_gene: TRBD1
abundance: .
CDR3aa: CASSQGFGTGGSEKLFF
CDR3nt: TGTGCCAGCAGCCAGGGGTTTGGGACAGGGGGTTCTGAAAAACTGTTTTTT

v_gene: TRBV5-5
j_gene: TRBJ2-1
d_gene: .
abundance: many
CDR3aa: CASSFDEQFF
CDR3nt: TGTGCCAGCAGCTTTGATGAGCAGTTCTTC

v_gene: TRBV3-1
j_gene: TRBJ1-2
d_gene: TRBD1
abundance: .
CDR3aa: CASSQGTGPNIYGYTF
CDR3nt: TGTGCCAGCAGCCAAGGGACAGGGCCGAATATCTATGGCTACACCTTC

v_gene: TRBV7-9
j_gene: TRBJ2-3
d_gene: TRBD2
abundance: few
CDR3aa: CASSLYRTSGSTDTQYF
CDR3nt: TGTGCCAGCAGCTTATATCGGACTAGCGGGAGTACAGATACGCAGTATTTT

v_gene: TRBV4-1
j_gene: TRBJ1-2
d_gene: .
abundance: .
CDR3aa: CASSQDSHGYTF
CDR3nt: TGCGCCAGCAGCCAAGATTCACATGGCTACACCTTC

v_gene: TRBV9
j_gene: TRBJ2-1
d_gene: TRBD2
abundance: .
CDR3aa: CASSPAGGLYKEQFF
CDR3nt: TGTGCCAGCAGCCCAGCGGGGGGCCTATATAAGGAGCAGTTCTTC

v_gene: TRBV29-1
j_gene: TRBJ1-2
d_gene: TRBD1
abundance: many
CDR3aa: CSVSSGQNYGYTF
CDR3nt: TGCAGCGTTTCCTCGGGACAGAACTATGGCTACACCTTC

v_gene: TRBV12-3/TRBV12-4
j_gene: TRBJ2-1
d_gene: .
abundance: .
CDR3aa: CASCHRVYNEQFF
CDR3nt: TGTGCCAGCTGCCACCGGGTATACAATGAGCAGTTCTTC

v_gene: TRBV6-1
j_gene: TRBJ2-4
d_gene: .
abundance: .
CDR3aa: CASRPTTGMGKNIQYF
CDR3nt: TGTGCCAGCAGACCGACCACAGGGATGGGCAAAAACATTCAGTACTTC

v_gene: TRBV28
j_gene: TRBJ2-7
d_gene: .
abundance: .
CDR3aa: CAALQGGLSYEQYF
CDR3nt: TGTGCCGCGCTACAGGGCGGGCTGTCCTACGAGCAGTACTTC

v_gene: TRBV27
j_gene: TRBJ2-7
d_gene: .
abundance: .
CDR3aa: CASSLFSGLEQYF
CDR3nt: TGTGCCAGCAGTTTATTTTCGGGGCTCGAGCAGTACTTC

v_gene: TRBV11-1
j_gene: TRBJ2-7
d_gene: .
abundance: .
CDR3aa: CASSLGTERSEQYF
CDR3nt: TGTGCCAGCAGCTTAGGGACAGAACGATCCGAGCAGTACTTC

v_gene: TRBV3-1
j_gene: TRBJ2-5
d_gene: TRBD1
abundance: .
CDR3aa: CASSKDRAGTQYF
CDR3nt: TGTGCCAGCAGCAAGGACAGGGCGGGAACCCAGTACTTC

v_gene: TRBV20-1
j_gene: TRBJ1-3
d_gene: .
abundance: .
CDR3aa: CSAPDRYISGNTIYF
CDR3nt: TGCAGTGCTCCTGACCGATACATCTCTGGAAACACCATATATTTT

v_gene: TRBV4-3
j_gene: TRBJ1-1
d_gene: .
abundance: .
CDR3aa: CASSQTWTGNTEAFF
CDR3nt: TGCGCCAGCAGCCAGACCTGGACGGGGAACACTGAAGCTTTCTTT

v_gene: TRBV20-1
j_gene: TRBJ1-2
d_gene: .
abundance: .
CDR3aa: CSAYPGQSQRYTF
CDR3nt: TGCAGTGCCTATCCGGGACAAAGCCAACGCTACACCTTC

v_gene: TRBV7-9
j_gene: TRBJ2-3
d_gene: .
abundance: few
CDR3aa: CASSLRVQGADTQYF
CDR3nt: TGTGCCAGCAGCTTACGGGTTCAAGGTGCAGATACGCAGTATTTT

v_gene: TRBV4-2
j_gene: TRBJ2-1
d_gene: .
abundance: .
CDR3aa: CASSQVTAAKYNEQFF
CDR3nt: TGTGCCAGCAGCCAAGTCACAGCGGCGAAGTACAATGAGCAGTTCTTC

v_gene: TRBV7-6
j_gene: TRBJ1-6
d_gene: TRBD1
abundance: .
CDR3aa: CASSLNSVQGSSSPLHF
CDR3nt: TGTGCCAGCAGCTTAAATTCGGTACAGGGGTCAAGTTCACCCCTCCACTTT

v_gene: TRBV5-8
j_gene: TRBJ1-4
d_gene: .
abundance: .
CDR3aa: CASSPRESLNEKLFF
CDR3nt: TGTGCCAGCAGCCCCCGGGAGTCTCTTAATGAAAAACTGTTTTTT

v_gene: TRBV10-3
j_gene: TRBJ1-2
d_gene: TRBD1
abundance: few
CDR3aa: CAISEDRASFGYTF
CDR3nt: TGTGCCATCAGTGAGGACAGGGCTTCATTCGGCTACACCTTC

v_gene: TRBV6-2/TRBV6-3
j_gene: TRBJ2-1
d_gene: TRBD1
abundance: .
CDR3aa: CASRTGTGGNNEQFF
CDR3nt: TGTGCCAGCAGGACCGGGACAGGGGGGAACAATGAGCAGTTCTTC

v_gene: TRBV4-3
j_gene: TRBJ2-3
d_gene: .
abundance: few
CDR3aa: CASSQDLTSVFSDTQYF
CDR3nt: TGCGCCAGCAGCCAAGATCTGACTAGTGTTTTTTCAGATACGCAGTATTTT

v_gene: TRBV6-2/TRBV6-3
j_gene: TRBJ2-1
d_gene: .
abundance: .
CDR3aa: CASNPAGAYNEQFF
CDR3nt: TGTGCCAGCAATCCAGCAGGGGCCTACAATGAGCAGTTCTTC

v_gene: TRBV5-1
j_gene: TRBJ2-5
d_gene: .
abundance: few
CDR3aa: CASSFRRGLQETQYF
CDR3nt: TGCGCCAGCAGCTTTAGGCGGGGGCTACAAGAGACCCAGTACTTC

v_gene: TRBV5-1
j_gene: TRBJ2-3
d_gene: TRBD2
abundance: few
CDR3aa: CASSLGDLAGTTDTQYF
CDR3nt: TGCGCCAGCAGCTTGGGGGACCTAGCGGGGACCACAGATACGCAGTATTTT

v_gene: TRBV4-2
j_gene: TRBJ1-6
d_gene: .
abundance: few
CDR3aa: CASSQDFLGTSSYNSPLHF
CDR3nt: TGTGCCAGCAGCCAAGATTTTCTCGGTACAAGCTCCTATAATTCACCCCTCCACTTT

v_gene: TRBV6-6
j_gene: TRBJ2-2
d_gene: TRBD2
abundance: once
CDR3aa: CASRPLAGGLNTGELFF
CDR3nt: TGTGCCAGCAGGCCGCTAGCGGGGGGTCTGAACACCGGGGAGCTGTTTTTT

v_gene: TRBV7-2
j_gene: TRBJ2-7
d_gene: .
abundance: few
CDR3aa: CASSVSRFGAYEQYF
CDR3nt: TGTGCCAGCAGCGTTTCGCGGTTCGGAGCCTACGAGCAGTACTTC

v_gene: TRBV9
j_gene: TRBJ2-1
d_gene: TRBD2
abundance: .
CDR3aa: CASSVAPTSGGAYEQFF
CDR3nt: TGTGCCAGCAGCGTCGCCCCTACTAGCGGGGGGGCTTATGAGCAGTTCTTC

v_gene: TRBV6-6
j_gene: TRBJ1-2
d_gene: .
abundance: .
CDR3aa: CASSYSPGGGRYGYTF
CDR3nt: TGTGCCAGCAGTTACTCCCCCGGTGGGGGCAGATATGGCTACACCTTC

v_gene: TRBV20-1
j_gene: TRBJ2-2
d_gene: TRBD2
abundance: .
CDR3aa: CSAREVTSAITGELFF
CDR3nt: TGCAGTGCTAGAGAGGTGACTAGCGCGATCACCGGGGAGCTGTTTTTT

v_gene: TRBV3-1
j_gene: TRBJ2-7
d_gene: TRBD2
abundance: .
CDR3aa: CASSQDLSGDSYEQYF
CDR3nt: TGTGCCAGCAGCCAAGATTTAAGCGGGGACTCCTACGAGCAGTACTTC

v_gene: TRBV7-8
j_gene: TRBJ1-5
d_gene: TRBD1
abundance: many
CDR3aa: CASGDRGDQPQHF
CDR3nt: TGTGCCAGCGGAGACAGGGGCGATCAGCCCCAGCATTTT

v_gene: TRBV20-1
j_gene: TRBJ2-7
d_gene: .
abundance: few
CDR3aa: CSAQGRNYEQYF
CDR3nt: TGCAGTGCCCAGGGACGTAACTACGAGCAGTACTTC

v_gene: TRBV20-1
j_gene: TRBJ2-7
d_gene: .
abundance: .
CDR3aa: CSARVSGVYEQYF
CDR3nt: TGCAGTGCTAGAGTCTCGGGGGTTTACGAGCAGTACTTC

v_gene: TRBV10-3
j_gene: TRBJ1-2
d_gene: .
abundance: .
CDR3aa: CAISGRPNHGYTF
CDR3nt: TGTGCCATCTCTGGACGCCCTAACCATGGCTACACCTTC

v_gene: TRBV6-6
j_gene: TRBJ1-2
d_gene: .
abundance: .
CDR3aa: CASSYAERGGYTF
CDR3nt: TGTGCCAGCAGTTATGCGGAGAGGGGTGGCTACACCTTC

v_gene: TRBV7-2
j_gene: TRBJ1-6
d_gene: .
abundance: .
CDR3aa: CASSLAGHNSPLHF
CDR3nt: TGTGCCAGCAGCTTAGCCGGGCATAATTCACCCCTCCACTTT

v_gene: TRBV7-6
j_gene: TRBJ1-6
d_gene: .
abundance: .
CDR3aa: CASSRDVNSPLHF
CDR3nt: TGTGCCAGCAGCAGAGACGTTAATTCACCCCTCCACTTT

v_gene: TRBV5-6
j_gene: TRBJ2-1
d_gene: .
abundance: few
CDR3aa: CASSRRDLYNEQFF
CDR3nt: TGTGCCAGCAGCCGACGGGACCTCTACAATGAGCAGTTCTTC

v_gene: TRBV9
j_gene: TRBJ1-1
d_gene: .
abundance: once
CDR3aa: CASSVGSRTGTEAFF
CDR3nt: TGTGCCAGCAGCGTAGGGTCCCGAACCGGGACTGAAGCTTTCTTT

v_gene: TRBV7-2
j_gene: TRBJ2-7
d_gene: .
abundance: few
CDR3aa: CASLGYEQYF
CDR3nt: TGTGCCAGCTTAGGGTACGAGCAGTACTTC

v_gene: TRBV7-2
j_gene: TRBJ2-3
d_gene: .
abundance: .
CDR3aa: CASSLGVTTDTQYF
CDR3nt: TGTGCCAGCAGCTTAGGAGTCACTACAGATACGCAGTATTTT

v_gene: TRBV7-9
j_gene: TRBJ2-7
d_gene: .
abundance: few
CDR3aa: CASSGASEYEQYF
CDR3nt: TGTGCCAGCAGCGGGGCTAGCGAGTACGAGCAGTACTTC

v_gene: TRBV6-1
j_gene: TRBJ2-7
d_gene: .
abundance: few
CDR3aa: CASSETYGGYEQYF
CDR3nt: TGTGCCAGCAGCGAAACGTATGGAGGATACGAGCAGTACTTC

v_gene: TRBV9
j_gene: TRBJ2-7
d_gene: .
abundance: few
CDR3aa: CASTQGGTLSPEQYF
CDR3nt: TGTGCCAGCACCCAGGGGGGGACCCTCTCTCCCGAGCAGTACTTC

v_gene: TRBV2
j_gene: TRBJ2-3
d_gene: .
abundance: .
CDR3aa: CASSEDRVFTDTQYF
CDR3nt: TGTGCCAGCAGCGAAGACCGGGTTTTCACAGATACGCAGTATTTT

v_gene: TRBV6-6
j_gene: TRBJ2-3
d_gene: .
abundance: .
CDR3aa: CASSSFRSGTDTQYF
CDR3nt: TGTGCCAGCAGTTCGTTCCGAAGCGGCACAGATACGCAGTATTTT